This T cell receptor beta chain originates from a study of CD8+CD57+ T cells in acquired aplastic anemia. Sequenced patients had shown CD8+CD57+ cell expansion by flow cytometry. CDR1 DFQATT and CDR2 SNEGSKA come from the germline V gene (reference sequence). V lost 0 bases and J 1 base, leaving 9 bases between the germline ends. The CDR3 is 14 residues long. Genomic DNA was employed as the template in profiling TCR beta VDJ and CDR3. Each CDR3 protein gets one entry after TCRdb re-called the reads with MiXCR. The data contain about 200,000 distinct CDR3 sequences, 65% of them singletons. This sequence originates from a human donor with aplastic anemia. This sequence joins TRBV20-1 and TRBJ1-1; tentatively, D is TRBD1 (5 bases). Sequenced sample: sorted CD4+, CD8+, or CD8+CD57+ T cells (not recorded which) from PBMCs. CDR3 region: CSARDLGQNTEAFF. CDR3 sequence (DNA): TGCAGTGCTAGAGATTTGGGGCAGAACACTGAAGCTTTCTTT.